Listed below are T cell receptor beta chains from one sample, sequenced in a study of OX40 agonist ivuxolimab in advanced cancers. Sequencing was performed with immunoSEQ multiplex PCR; in TCRdb, only in-frame clones are kept and a portion is missing. This table holds some 40,000 clones, around 93% found once. This specimen consisted of CD4+ or CD8+ T cells sorted from blood, obtained in a trial of the OX40 agonist ivuxolimab. The receptors originated from an adult with an advanced solid tumor such as melanoma, head and neck, liver or kidney cancer. Both conserved end residues are part of each CDR3. D genes are given only for firm matches. Size tells how often a clone was seen (once, few, many) or the class of an expanded clone, and some rows leave it out.

V gene,J gene,D gene,clone size,CDR3 protein,CDR3 DNA
TRBV7-2,TRBJ2-1,TRBD2,.,CASSFGLAGGGSYNEQFF,TGTGCCAGCAGCTTCGGACTAGCGGGAGGAGGCTCCTACAATGAGCAGTTCTTC
TRBV29-1,TRBJ2-5,.,.,CSVEDGRYPYQETQYF,TGCAGCGTTGAAGATGGCAGATACCCGTACCAAGAGACCCAGTACTTC
TRBV27,TRBJ1-2,.,.,CASSSLPLTEYGYTF,TGTGCCAGCAGTTCACTACCCCTCACAGAATATGGCTACACCTTC
TRBV4-2,TRBJ2-1,.,few,CASSQEMWLNPDNEQFF,TGTGCCAGCAGCCAAGAAATGTGGCTTAACCCGGACAATGAGCAGTTCTTC
TRBV2,TRBJ2-1,TRBD1,.,CASRGETGGSAYNEQFF,TGTGCCAGCAGGGGCGAAACAGGGGGCAGCGCCTACAATGAGCAGTTCTTC
TRBV6-6,TRBJ2-5,.,.,CASSSLRGRGETQYF,TGTGCCAGCAGTTCACTCAGGGGACGGGGAGAGACCCAGTACTTC
TRBV7-2,TRBJ1-5,TRBD1,.,CASSSPGRETGEPQHF,TGTGCCAGCAGCTCCCCGGGCAGGGAGACAGGGGAGCCCCAGCATTTT
TRBV28,TRBJ2-7,.,once,CASSESGTQEQYF,TGTGCCAGCAGTGAGTCCGGGACACAAGAGCAGTACTTC
TRBV10-2,TRBJ1-2,TRBD1,few,CASREDRDGYTF,TGCGCCAGCAGAGAGGACAGGGATGGCTACACCTTC
TRBV27,TRBJ2-7,TRBD2,.,CASSLSGGLALEQYF,TGTGCCAGCAGTTTATCGGGGGGACTAGCCCTCGAGCAGTACTTC
TRBV27,TRBJ2-2,TRBD2,.,CASSLWGLAGLNTGELFF,TGTGCCAGCAGTTTATGGGGACTAGCGGGATTAAACACCGGGGAGCTGTTTTTT
TRBV21-1,TRBJ1-5,.,once,CASSKRGYDQPQHF,TGTGCCAGCAGCAAACGTGGGTACGATCAGCCCCAGCATTTT
TRBV4-1,TRBJ2-7,TRBD1,.,CASSQPTGDWAYEQYF,TGCGCCAGCAGCCAGCCCACAGGGGATTGGGCCTACGAGCAGTACTTC
TRBV5-4,TRBJ2-7,.,.,CASSLAAGAYEQYF,TGTGCCAGCAGCTTGGCGGCAGGGGCCTACGAGCAGTACTTC
TRBV14,TRBJ2-6,.,.,CASRGVSGTTGANVLTF,TGTGCCAGCAGGGGGGTGTCGGGAACAACTGGGGCCAACGTCCTGACTTTC
TRBV25-1,TRBJ2-1,.,.,CASSGSLLRGGTYNEQFF,TGTGCCAGCAGTGGCTCCCTCCTCCGGGGCGGGACCTACAATGAGCAGTTCTTC
TRBV19,TRBJ1-5,.,once,CASPLPGSSNQPQHF,TGTGCCAGTCCGCTACCAGGTTCTAGCAATCAGCCCCAGCATTTT
TRBV2,TRBJ2-2,.,.,CASSGLGQNLHGELFF,TGTGCCAGCAGTGGGCTGGGTCAGAACCTGCACGGGGAGCTGTTTTTT
TRBV21-1,TRBJ1-4,.,.,CASSPGQGGTTNEKLFF,TGTGCCAGCAGCCCGGGACAGGGGGGGACAACTAATGAAAAACTGTTTTTT